The 13 T cell receptor beta chains in this list originate from one sample, sequenced in a study of T cells in Graves' hyperthyroidism and ophthalmopathy. Regions amplified from RNA transcripts were the TCR beta CDR3 regions. An initial round of RT-PCR targeting the TCR CDR3 relied on the HTBI primer set. Using its own MiXCR run on the multiplex PCR reads, TCRdb lists one record per CDR3 protein. The sample has approximately 640,000 distinct CDR3 sequences, 40% to 55% seen once. The sample consisted of peripheral blood or thyroid tissue (not recorded which). Receptors were obtained from an adult man with Graves' disease, either hyperthyroidism or ophthalmopathy (not recorded which).

The chain carries TRBV29-1 and TRBJ1-6, with D possibly being TRBD1 (5 bases). Germline CDR1 reads SQVTM; CDR2 reads ANQGSEA. The CDR3 length is 13 residues. V shed 6 bases and J shed 4 bases, with 10 bases lying between them. The CDR3 sequence is CSVGTRYNSPLHF. The CDR3 coding sequence is TGCAGCGTCGGGACCCGGTATAATTCACCCCTCCACTTT.

This clonotype was observed a handful of times. CDR3 sequence (DNA): TGTGCCAGCAGCACAGGATCCGGGAAGAATTCACCCCTCCACTTT. It yields the protein CASSTGSGKNSPLHF. V and J are TRBV5-8 and TRBJ1-6, with a weak D call TRBD1 (5 bases). Trimming removed 4 bases at V and 7 bases at J, with 15 bases between. CDR3 size: 15 residues. CDR1 is SGHTS, CDR2 YDEGEE, per germline.

A note on this clonotype: One end of the junction varies from germline; a read error may be responsible. The V call is TRBV25-1, the J call TRBJ1-3, with a tentative D call TRBD1 (6 bases). The germline V gene has CDR1 MGHDK and CDR2 SYGVNS. The CDR3 contains 15 residues. CDR3 DNA sequence: TGTGCCAGCAGTGTAAGGGACATCTCTGGAAACACCATGTATTTT. This gives the protein CASSVRDISGNTMYF.

At least ten counts were recorded for this clonotype. The rearrangement uses TRBV29-1 and TRBJ1-2; possible D gene TRBD1, 5 bases. Germline values: CDR1 SQVTM, CDR2 ANQGSEA. Trimming took off 4 bases at V and 1 base at J, with 13 bases between the two ends. The CDR3 contains 14 residues. The CDR3 sequence is CSVGGTALNYGYTF. CDR3 DNA: TGCAGCGTTGGAGGGACGGCCCTTAACTATGGCTACACCTTC.

A note on this clonotype: A much more abundant neighbour one base away suggests this may be a read error. The chain links TRBV11-2 to TRBJ1-2; a possible D gene is TRBD1 (5 bases). V lost 5 bases, J lost 6 bases, and 16 bases lay in between. The CDR3 length is 14 residues. The V gene's germline CDR1 is SGHAT and CDR2 FQNNGV. CDR3 loop: CASSPGDGADGYTF. DNA for the CDR3: TGTGCCAGCAGCCCCGGGGATGGGGCCGATGGCTACACCTTC.

In its sample, this clonotype was seen many times. This chain uses TRBV29-1 with TRBJ1-2; unclear D gene. V was clipped by 1 base and J by 7 bases, with 10 bases between them. This CDR3 spans 12 amino acids. The germline CDR1 and CDR2 sequences are SQVTM and ANQGSEA. The CDR3 here is CSVEGEIPGYTF. In DNA form, the CDR3 reads TGCAGCGTTGAAGGGGAGATACCTGGCTACACCTTC.

V gene TRBV10-3 combines with J gene TRBJ2-5, with 9 bases lining up with TRBD1. Trimming cost V 4 bases and J 3 bases; bases outside gene matches: 9. The germline V gene encodes CDR1 ENHRY and CDR2 SYGVKD. CDR3 size: 16 residues. The CDR3 nucleotides are TGTGCCATCAGTGCTATGCCGGGACAGGGTAAAGAGACCCAGTACTTC. Translation: CAISAMPGQGKETQYF.

A remark on this clonotype: A much bigger clone sits one base away, suggesting this may be a read error. The J gene is TRBJ2-6, the V gene TRBV7-9; D remains ambiguous. Per the germline V gene, CDR1 is SEHNR and CDR2 is FQNEAQ (reference sequence). The CDR3 length is 16 residues. V gave up 5 bases and J gave up 4 bases, with 15 bases separating them. CDR3 DNA: TGTGCCAGCAGCCACCAAAGCCCGTTGGGGGCCAACGTCCTGACTTTC. Translation gives CASSHQSPLGANVLTF.

Only one count was recorded for this clonotype. J is TRBJ2-7 and V is TRBV12-3 or TRBV12-4; either TRBD1 or TRBD2 may supply D (6 bases each). The CDR3 spans 15 residues. Trimming shortened V by 7 bases and J by 5 bases, and 21 bases separated the two germline ends. In DNA form, the CDR3 reads TGTGCCAGCACTCTCGGTATAGGGGGGACCAACGAGCAGTACTTC. It translates to CASTLGIGGTNEQYF.

This chain uses TRBV11-2 with TRBJ2-1; D is unclear. The V and J ends lost 0 bases and 7 bases respectively, with 7 bases between them. CDR3 length equals 13 residues. Germline CDR1 reads SGHAT; CDR2 reads FQNNGV. The CDR3 bases are TGTGCCAGCAGCTTAGAATCGTGGAATGAGCAGTTCTTC. It is translated as CASSLESWNEQFF.

This rearrangement joins TRBV9 to TRBJ2-7, with a tentative D call TRBD2 (6 bases). Germline CDR1 SGDLS, CDR2 YYNGEE. The CDR3 length is 14 residues. V shed 3 bases and J shed 4 bases, with 14 bases lying between them. CDR3 loop: CASSGSAGSYEQYF. The CDR3 nucleotides read TGTGCCAGCAGCGGCTCCGCGGGGAGTTACGAGCAGTACTTC.

V and J are TRBV7-8 and TRBJ1-6; D might be TRBD1 (6 bases). Germline loops: CDR1 SGHVS, CDR2 FQNEAQ. Trimming cost V 6 bases and J 6 bases, with 15 bases left between them. This CDR3 is 15 amino acids long. Written as DNA, the CDR3 is TGTGCCAGCAGATCGGGGGGGGCTATTAATTCACCCCTCCACTTT. Translating gives CASRSGGAINSPLHF.

For this clonotype: A much larger clonotype is one base distant, so this may be a read error. The V gene is TRBV6-5, the J gene TRBJ1-1; D is possibly TRBD1 (5 bases). The CDR3 covers 15 residues. V was cut by 3 bases and J by 2 bases, with 13 bases left in between. The V gene's germline CDR1 is MNHEY and CDR2 SVGAGI. The CDR3 DNA reads TGTGCCAGCAGTTATTCCGGGACCGCCAACACTGAAGCTTTCTTT. This gives the protein CASSYSGTANTEAFF.